These 10 T cell receptor beta chains originate from one sample sequenced in a study of response to subunit inactivated influenza vaccine. TCRdb re-called the RT-PCR reads through MiXCR, storing one row per CDR3 protein. In the table there are roughly 710,000 distinct CDR3 sequences, around 15% of which are singletons. Sequenced here: PBMCs from blood, sampled 14 days before vaccination. Every receptor here comes from a man aged 50-59 years who received an inactivated influenza vaccine.

The V and J genes are TRBV7-2 and TRBJ1-4; 9 bases align to TRBD1. Trimming at V came to 3 bases and at J to 5 bases, leaving 7 bases not matched to a gene. The CDR3 contains 16 residues. Per the germline V gene, CDR1 is SGHTA and CDR2 is FQGNSA. The CDR3 here is CASSLGQGRTNEKLFF. CDR3 DNA: TGTGCCAGCAGCTTGGGACAGGGTCGAACCAATGAAAAACTGTTTTTT.

The chain uses TRBV4-2 and TRBJ2-7; D unclear. The CDR3 totals 15 residues. Trimming stripped 0 bases from V and 0 bases from J, with 9 bases between. The germline V gene has CDR1 LGHNA and CDR2 YNFKEQ. DNA of the CDR3: TGTGCCAGCAGCCAAGATTCGGATTCCTCCTACGAGCAGTACTTC. Residues: CASSQDSDSSYEQYF.

This clonotype was counted between two and nine times. CDR3 DNA: TGTGCCAGCAGTTATCTTGCAGGGGAGCTGTTTTTT. This sequence encodes CASSYLAGELFF. This chain uses TRBV6-5 with TRBJ2-2; D gene ambiguous. V shed 3 bases and J shed 8 bases, with 7 bases lying between them. CDR3 length: 12 amino acids. CDR1 and CDR2 from the germline V gene are MNHEY and SVGAGI.

This clonotype was recorded many times. CDR3: CSATGTGGAWDTGELFF. In DNA, the CDR3 is TGCAGTGCCACCGGGACAGGGGGCGCCTGGGACACCGGGGAGCTGTTTTTT. The chain combines TRBV20-1 with TRBJ2-2; 12 nucleotides agree with TRBD1. The CDR3 sequence is 17 residues long. J gave up 3 bases and V 6 bases, and 11 bases lay outside the gene matches. Germline CDR1 DFQATT, CDR2 SNEGSKA (reference sequence).

The V gene is TRBV6-2 or TRBV6-3, the J gene TRBJ2-1; 7 bases match TRBD2. This CDR3 spans 12 amino acids. V shed 4 bases, J shed 9 bases, and the junction held 3 bases outside the gene matches. The germline CDR1 and CDR2 sequences are MNHEY and SVGEGT. The CDR3 here is CASSWTRSEQFF. The CDR3, as DNA: TGTGCCAGCAGTTGGACTAGAAGTGAGCAGTTCTTC.

The J gene is TRBJ2-5, the V gene TRBV4-2, with D maybe TRBD2 (5 bases). The V gene lost 4 bases and the J gene lost 2 bases, with 11 bases spanning the gap. The CDR3 is made up of 14 amino acids. Germline CDR1 reads LGHNA; CDR2 reads YNFKEQ. DNA for the CDR3: TGTGCCAGCAGCCCCCGTGGGGAGCAAGAGACCCAGTACTTC. Protein: CASSPRGEQETQYF.

The V and J genes are TRBV3-1 and TRBJ2-1; 9 positions match TRBD1. This CDR3 is 17 amino acids long. Per the germline V gene, CDR1 is LGHDT and CDR2 is YNNKEL (reference sequence). V dropped 0 bases and J dropped 7; count of bases not matched to a gene: 10. DNA of the CDR3: TGTGCCAGCAGCCAAGAATTTAGGACAGGGGTTTGGAATGAGCAGTTCTTC. Protein product: CASSQEFRTGVWNEQFF.

This clonotype occurred a few times. This chain joins TRBV9 and TRBJ2-7, with 7 bases that match TRBD1. The CDR3 runs 15 residues. Germline values: CDR1 SGDLS, CDR2 YYNGEE. V was pared by 4 bases and J by 2 bases, with 9 bases of the junction left unmatched. Here the CDR3 DNA reads TGTGCCAGCAGCTCTCGGGACAGTGGGCCCTACGAGCAGTACTTC. This gives the protein CASSSRDSGPYEQYF.

There are a few counts of this clonotype. V and J are TRBV7-8 and TRBJ1-1, with D tentatively TRBD1 (5 bases). This CDR3 has 14 residues. Trimming cost V 1 base and J 0 bases, with 6 bases left between them. Germline lookup yields CDR1 SGHVS and CDR2 FQNEAQ. Written as DNA, the CDR3 is TGTGCCAGCAGCTTAGTGGGGGTGAACACTGAAGCTTTCTTT. This translates into CASSLVGVNTEAFF.

In DNA form, the CDR3 reads TGTGCCAGCAGCGCCCCCTGGTCGGGAGGCCAGGGGACCCAGTACTTC. Residues: CASSAPWSGGQGTQYF. The chain uses TRBV7-8 and TRBJ2-5, with 7 positions matching TRBD2. V shed 5 bases and J 7 bases; nucleotides not matched to a gene: 16. The CDR3 loop spans 16 amino acids. Looked up from germline, CDR1 is SGHVS and CDR2 is FQNEAQ. The variable domain in full, with the rest retrieved from reference TRBV7-8 and TRBJ2-5, is GAGVSQSPRYKVAKRGQDVALRCDPISGHVSLFWYQQALGQGPEFLTYFQNEAQLDKSGLPSDRFFAERPEGSVSTLKIQRTQQEDSAVYLCASSAPWSGGQGTQYFGPGTRLLVL.